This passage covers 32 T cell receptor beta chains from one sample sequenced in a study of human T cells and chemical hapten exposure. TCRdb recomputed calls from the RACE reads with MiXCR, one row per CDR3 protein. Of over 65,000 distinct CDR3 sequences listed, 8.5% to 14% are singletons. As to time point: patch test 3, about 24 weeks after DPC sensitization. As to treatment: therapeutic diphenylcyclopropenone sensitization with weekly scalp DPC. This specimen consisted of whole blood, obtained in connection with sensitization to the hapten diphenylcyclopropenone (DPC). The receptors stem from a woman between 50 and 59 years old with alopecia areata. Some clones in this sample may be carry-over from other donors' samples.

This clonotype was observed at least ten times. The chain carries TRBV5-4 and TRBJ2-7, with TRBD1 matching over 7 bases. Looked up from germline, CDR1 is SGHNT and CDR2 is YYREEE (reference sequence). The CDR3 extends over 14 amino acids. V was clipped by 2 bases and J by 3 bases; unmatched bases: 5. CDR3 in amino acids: CASSFGQANYEQYF. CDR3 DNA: TGTGCCAGCAGCTTTGGACAGGCAAACTACGAGCAGTACTTC.

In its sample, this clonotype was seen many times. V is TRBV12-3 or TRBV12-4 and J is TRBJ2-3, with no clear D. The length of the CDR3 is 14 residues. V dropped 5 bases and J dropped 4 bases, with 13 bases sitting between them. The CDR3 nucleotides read TGTGCCAGCAGTGAGTCTCGTGGGCCAGATACGCAGTATTTT. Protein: CASSESRGPDTQYF.

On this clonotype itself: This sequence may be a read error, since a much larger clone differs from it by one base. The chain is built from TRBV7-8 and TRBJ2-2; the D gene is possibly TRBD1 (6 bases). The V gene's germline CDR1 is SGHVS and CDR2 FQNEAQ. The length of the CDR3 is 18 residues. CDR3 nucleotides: TGTGTCAGCAGCTTAGCCCCTTGGGGGCAGGGGAACACCGGGGAGCTGTTTTTT. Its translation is CVSSLAPWGQGNTGELFF.

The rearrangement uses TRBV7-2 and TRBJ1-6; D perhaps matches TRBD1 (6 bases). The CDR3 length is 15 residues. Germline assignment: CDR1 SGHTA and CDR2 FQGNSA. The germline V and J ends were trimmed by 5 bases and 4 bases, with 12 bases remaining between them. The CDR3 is CASSPQGHYNSPLHF. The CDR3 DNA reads TGTGCCAGCAGCCCCCAGGGACATTATAATTCACCCCTCCACTTT.

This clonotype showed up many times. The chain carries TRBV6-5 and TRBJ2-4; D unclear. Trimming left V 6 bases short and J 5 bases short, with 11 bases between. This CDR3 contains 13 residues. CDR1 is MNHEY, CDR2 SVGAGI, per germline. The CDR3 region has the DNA TGTGCCAGCAGGACCGATGGGCAAAACATTCAGTACTTC. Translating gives CASRTDGQNIQYF.

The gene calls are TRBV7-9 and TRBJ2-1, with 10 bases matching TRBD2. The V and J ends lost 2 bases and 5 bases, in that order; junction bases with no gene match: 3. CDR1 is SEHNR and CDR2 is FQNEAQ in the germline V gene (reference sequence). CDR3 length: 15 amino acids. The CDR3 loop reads CASSLSGRAHNEQFF. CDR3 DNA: TGTGCCAGCAGCTTAAGCGGGAGGGCGCACAATGAGCAGTTCTTC.

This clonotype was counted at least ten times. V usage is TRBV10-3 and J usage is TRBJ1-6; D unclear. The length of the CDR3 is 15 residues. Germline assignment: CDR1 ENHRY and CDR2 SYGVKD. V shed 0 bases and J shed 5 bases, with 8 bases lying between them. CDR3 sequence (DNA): TGTGCCATCAGTGAGTCCTCACAGAATAATTCACCCCTCCACTTT. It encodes CAISESSQNNSPLHF.

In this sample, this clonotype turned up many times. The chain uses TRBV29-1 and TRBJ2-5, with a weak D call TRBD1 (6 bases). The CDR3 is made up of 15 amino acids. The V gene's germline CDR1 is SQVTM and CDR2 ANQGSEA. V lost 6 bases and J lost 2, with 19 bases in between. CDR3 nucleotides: TGCAGCGTAACACCAGGGGAAGGGCTACAAGAGACCCAGTACTTC. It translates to CSVTPGEGLQETQYF.

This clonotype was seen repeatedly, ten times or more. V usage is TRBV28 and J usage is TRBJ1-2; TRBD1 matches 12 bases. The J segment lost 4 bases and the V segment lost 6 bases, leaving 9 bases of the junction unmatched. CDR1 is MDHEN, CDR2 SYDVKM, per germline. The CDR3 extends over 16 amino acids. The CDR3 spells CASRAPGQGAGYGYTF. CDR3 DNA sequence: TGTGCCAGCAGAGCACCGGGACAGGGGGCTGGCTATGGCTACACCTTC.

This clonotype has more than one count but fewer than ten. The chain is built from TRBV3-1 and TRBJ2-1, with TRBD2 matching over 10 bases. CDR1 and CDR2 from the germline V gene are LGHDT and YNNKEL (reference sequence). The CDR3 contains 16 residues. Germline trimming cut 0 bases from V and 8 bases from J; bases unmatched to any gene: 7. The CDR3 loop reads CASSQERLAGADEQFF. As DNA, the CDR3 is TGTGCCAGCAGCCAAGAGAGGCTAGCGGGAGCGGATGAGCAGTTCTTC.

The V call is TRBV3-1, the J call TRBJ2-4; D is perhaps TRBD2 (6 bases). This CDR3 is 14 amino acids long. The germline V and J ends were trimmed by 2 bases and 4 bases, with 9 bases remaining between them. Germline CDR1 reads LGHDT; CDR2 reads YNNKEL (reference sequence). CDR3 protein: CASSQRETKNIQYF. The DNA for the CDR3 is TGTGCCAGCAGCCAACGGGAGACAAAAAACATTCAGTACTTC.

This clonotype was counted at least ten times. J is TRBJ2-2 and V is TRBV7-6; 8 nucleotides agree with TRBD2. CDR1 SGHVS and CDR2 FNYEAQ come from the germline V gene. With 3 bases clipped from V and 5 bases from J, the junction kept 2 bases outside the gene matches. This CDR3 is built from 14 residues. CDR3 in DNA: TGTGCCAGCAGCTTTGGACTAGCTACCGGGGAGCTGTTTTTT. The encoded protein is CASSFGLATGELFF.

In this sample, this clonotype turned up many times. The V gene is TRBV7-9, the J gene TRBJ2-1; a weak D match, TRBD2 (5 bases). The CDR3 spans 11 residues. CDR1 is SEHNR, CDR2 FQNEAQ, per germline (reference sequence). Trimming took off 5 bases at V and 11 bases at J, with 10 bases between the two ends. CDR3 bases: TGTGCCAGCAGCCATAGAGGGAAGCAGTTCTTC. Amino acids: CASSHRGKQFF.

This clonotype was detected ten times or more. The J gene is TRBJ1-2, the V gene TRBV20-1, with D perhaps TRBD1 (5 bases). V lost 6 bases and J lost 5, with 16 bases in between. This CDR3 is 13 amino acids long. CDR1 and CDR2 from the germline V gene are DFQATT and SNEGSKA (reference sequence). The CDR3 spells CSARKGTEYGYTF. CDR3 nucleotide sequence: TGCAGTGCCCGGAAGGGGACGGAATATGGCTACACCTTC.

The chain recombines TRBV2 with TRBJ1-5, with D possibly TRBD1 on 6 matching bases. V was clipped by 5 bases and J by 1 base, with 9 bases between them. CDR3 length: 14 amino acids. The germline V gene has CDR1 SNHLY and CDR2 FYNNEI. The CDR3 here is CASSYDRSNQPQHF. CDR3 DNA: TGTGCCAGCAGTTATGACAGGAGCAATCAGCCCCAGCATTTT.

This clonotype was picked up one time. Here the CDR3 reads CASTQLAGGEMRTQYF. Here the CDR3 DNA reads TGTGCCAGCACCCAACTAGCGGGGGGGGAAATGAGGACCCAGTACTTC. The chain links TRBV6-5 to TRBJ2-5; 13 bases fit TRBD2. V gave up 7 bases and J gave up 7 bases; unmatched junction bases: 12. The CDR3 totals 16 residues. Germline V lookup: CDR1 MNHEY, CDR2 SVGAGI.

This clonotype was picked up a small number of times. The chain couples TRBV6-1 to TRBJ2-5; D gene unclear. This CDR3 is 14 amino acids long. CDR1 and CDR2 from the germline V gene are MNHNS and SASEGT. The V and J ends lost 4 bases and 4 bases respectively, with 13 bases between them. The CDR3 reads CASSAINWGETQYF. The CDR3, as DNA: TGTGCCAGCAGTGCGATAAACTGGGGAGAGACCCAGTACTTC.

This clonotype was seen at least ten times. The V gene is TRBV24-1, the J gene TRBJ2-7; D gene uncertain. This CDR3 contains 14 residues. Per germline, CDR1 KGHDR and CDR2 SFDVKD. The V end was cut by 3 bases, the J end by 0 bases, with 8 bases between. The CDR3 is CATSDPRSSYEQYF. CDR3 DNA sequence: TGTGCCACCAGTGATCCCAGGAGCTCCTACGAGCAGTACTTC.

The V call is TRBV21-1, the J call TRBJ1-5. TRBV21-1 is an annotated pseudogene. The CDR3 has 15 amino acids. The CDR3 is CASSKALGANQPQHF. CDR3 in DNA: TGTGCCAGCAGCAAAGCGCTGGGAGCCAATCAGCCCCAGCATTTT.

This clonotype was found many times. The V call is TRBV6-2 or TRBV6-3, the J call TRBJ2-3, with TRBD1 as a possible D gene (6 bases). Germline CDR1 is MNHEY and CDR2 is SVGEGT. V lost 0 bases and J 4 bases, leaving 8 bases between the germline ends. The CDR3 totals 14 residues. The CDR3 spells CASSYSEGADTQYF. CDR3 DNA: TGTGCCAGCAGTTACTCCGAGGGGGCAGATACGCAGTATTTT.

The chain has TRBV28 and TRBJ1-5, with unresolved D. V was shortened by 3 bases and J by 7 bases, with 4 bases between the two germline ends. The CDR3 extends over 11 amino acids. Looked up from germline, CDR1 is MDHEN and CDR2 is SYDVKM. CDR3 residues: CASSFGQPQHF. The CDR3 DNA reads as TGTGCCAGCAGTTTCGGGCAGCCCCAGCATTTT.

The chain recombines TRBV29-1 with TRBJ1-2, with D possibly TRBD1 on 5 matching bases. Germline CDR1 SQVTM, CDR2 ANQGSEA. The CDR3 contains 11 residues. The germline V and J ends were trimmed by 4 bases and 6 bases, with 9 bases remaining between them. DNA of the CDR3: TGCAGCGTTGGGGGCGGAAATGGCTACACCTTC. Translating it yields CSVGGGNGYTF.

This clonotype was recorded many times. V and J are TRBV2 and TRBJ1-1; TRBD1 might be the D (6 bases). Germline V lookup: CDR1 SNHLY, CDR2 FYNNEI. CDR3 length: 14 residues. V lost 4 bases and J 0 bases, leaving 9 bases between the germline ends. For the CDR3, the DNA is TGTGCCAGCAGTGTTCAGGGGCTGAACACTGAAGCTTTCTTT. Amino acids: CASSVQGLNTEAFF. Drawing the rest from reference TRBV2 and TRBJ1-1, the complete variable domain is EPEVTQTPSHQVTQMGQEVILRCVPISNHLYFYWYRQILGQKVEFLVSFYNNEISEKSEIFDDQFSVERPDGSNFTLKIRSTKLEDSAMYFCASSVQGLNTEAFFGQGTRLTVV.

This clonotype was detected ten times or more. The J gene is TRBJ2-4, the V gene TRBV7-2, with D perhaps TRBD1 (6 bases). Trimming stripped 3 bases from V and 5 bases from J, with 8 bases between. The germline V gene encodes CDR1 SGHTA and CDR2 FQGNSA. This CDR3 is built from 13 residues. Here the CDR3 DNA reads TGTGCCAGCAGCTTCGCAGGGGAAAACATTCAGTACTTC. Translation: CASSFAGENIQYF. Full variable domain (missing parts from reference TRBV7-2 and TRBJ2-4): GAGVSQSPSNKVTEKGKDVELRCDPISGHTALYWYRQSLGQGLEFLIYFQGNSAPDKSGLPSDRFSAERTGGSVSTLTIQRTQQEDSAVYLCASSFAGENIQYFGAGTRLSVL.

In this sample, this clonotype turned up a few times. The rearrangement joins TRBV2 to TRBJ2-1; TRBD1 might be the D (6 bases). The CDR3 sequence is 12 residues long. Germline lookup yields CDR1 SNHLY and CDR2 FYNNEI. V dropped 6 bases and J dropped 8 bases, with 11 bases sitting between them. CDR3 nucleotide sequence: TGTGCCAGCAGCCTCAGGGGCCATGAGCAGTTCTTC. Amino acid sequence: CASSLRGHEQFF.

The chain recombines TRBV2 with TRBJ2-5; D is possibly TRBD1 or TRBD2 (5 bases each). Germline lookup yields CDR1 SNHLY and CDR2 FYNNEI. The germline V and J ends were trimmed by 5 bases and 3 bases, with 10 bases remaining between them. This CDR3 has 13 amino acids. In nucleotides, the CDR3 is TGTGCCAGCAGTACGGGGCCTGAAGAGACCCAGTACTTC. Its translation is CASSTGPEETQYF. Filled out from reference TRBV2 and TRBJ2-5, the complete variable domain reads EPEVTQTPSHQVTQMGQEVILRCVPISNHLYFYWYRQILGQKVEFLVSFYNNEISEKSEIFDDQFSVERPDGSNFTLKIRSTKLEDSAMYFCASSTGPEETQYFGPGTRLLVL.

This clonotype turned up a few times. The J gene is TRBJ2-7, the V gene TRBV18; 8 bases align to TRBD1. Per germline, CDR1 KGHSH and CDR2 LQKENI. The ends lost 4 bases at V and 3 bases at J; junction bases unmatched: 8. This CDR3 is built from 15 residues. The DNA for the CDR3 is TGTGCCAGCTCACAAACCGGGACAGGCTTCTACGAGCAGTACTTC. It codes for CASSQTGTGFYEQYF. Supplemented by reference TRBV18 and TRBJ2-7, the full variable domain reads NAGVMQNPRHLVRRRGQEARLRCSPMKGHSHVYWYRQLPEEGLKFMVYLQKENIIDESGMPKERFSAEFPKEGPSILRIQQVVRGDSAAYFCASSQTGTGFYEQYFGPGTRLTVT.

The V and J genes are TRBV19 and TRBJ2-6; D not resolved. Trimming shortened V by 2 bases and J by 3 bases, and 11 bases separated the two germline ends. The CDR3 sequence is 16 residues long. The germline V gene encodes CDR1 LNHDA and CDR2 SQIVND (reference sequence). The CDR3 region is CASSINTGGGANVLTF. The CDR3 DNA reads TGTGCCAGTAGTATAAATACCGGTGGTGGGGCCAACGTCCTGACTTTC.

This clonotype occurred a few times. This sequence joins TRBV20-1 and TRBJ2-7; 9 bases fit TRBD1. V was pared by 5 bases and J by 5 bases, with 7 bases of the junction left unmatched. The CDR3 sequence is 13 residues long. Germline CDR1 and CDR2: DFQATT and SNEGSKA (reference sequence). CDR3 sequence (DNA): TGCAGTGCTTTCCGGGACAGGGCCCACGAGCAGTACTTC. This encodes CSAFRDRAHEQYF.

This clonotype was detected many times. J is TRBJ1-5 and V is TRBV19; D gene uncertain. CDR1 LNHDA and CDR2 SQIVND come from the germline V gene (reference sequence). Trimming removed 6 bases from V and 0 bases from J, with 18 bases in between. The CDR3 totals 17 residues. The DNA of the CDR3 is TGTGCCAGTAGCCCGATTAGTTTTATTAATAGCAATCAGCCCCAGCATTTT. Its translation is CASSPISFINSNQPQHF.

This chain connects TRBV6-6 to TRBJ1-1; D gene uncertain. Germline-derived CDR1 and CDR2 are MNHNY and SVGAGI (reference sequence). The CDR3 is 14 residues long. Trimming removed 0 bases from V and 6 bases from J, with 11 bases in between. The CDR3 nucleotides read TGTGCCAGCAGTTACTCGTTTTTCGGCGCTGAAGCTTTCTTT. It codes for CASSYSFFGAEAFF.

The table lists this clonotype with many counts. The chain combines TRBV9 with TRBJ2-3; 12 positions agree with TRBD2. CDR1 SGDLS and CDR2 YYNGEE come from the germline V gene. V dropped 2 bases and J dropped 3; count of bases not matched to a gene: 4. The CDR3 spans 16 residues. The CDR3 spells CASSVRLAGVTDTQYF. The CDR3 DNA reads TGTGCCAGCAGCGTTCGACTAGCGGGGGTAACAGATACGCAGTATTTT.